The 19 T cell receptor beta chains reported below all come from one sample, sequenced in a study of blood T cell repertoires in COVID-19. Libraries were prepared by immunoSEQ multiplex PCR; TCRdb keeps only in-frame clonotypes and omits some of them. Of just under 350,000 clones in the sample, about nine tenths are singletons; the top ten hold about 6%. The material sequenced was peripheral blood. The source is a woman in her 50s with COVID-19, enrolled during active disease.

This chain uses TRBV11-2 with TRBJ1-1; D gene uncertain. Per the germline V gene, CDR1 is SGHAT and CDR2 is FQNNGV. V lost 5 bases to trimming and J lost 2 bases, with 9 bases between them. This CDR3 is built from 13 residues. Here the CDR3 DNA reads TGTGCCAGCAGCACCCGACACAACACTGAAGCTTTCTTT. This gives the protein CASSTRHNTEAFF. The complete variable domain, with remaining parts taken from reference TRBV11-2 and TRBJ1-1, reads EAGVAQSPRYKIIEKRQSVAFWCNPISGHATLYWYQQILGQGPKLLIQFQNNGVVDDSQLPKDRFSAERLKGVDSTLKIQPAKLEDSAVYLCASSTRHNTEAFFGQGTRLTVV.

The CDR3 DNA reads TGTGCCAGCAGTTACGCCTCCGGACAGGGGTATAACATTCAGTACTTC. Protein sequence: CASSYASGQGYNIQYF. The chain joins TRBV6-5 to TRBJ2-4; 9 nucleotides line up with TRBD1. Trimming at V came to 2 bases and at J to 7 bases, leaving 9 bases not matched to a gene. The CDR3 spans 16 residues. Germline-derived CDR1 and CDR2 are MNHEY and SVGAGI.

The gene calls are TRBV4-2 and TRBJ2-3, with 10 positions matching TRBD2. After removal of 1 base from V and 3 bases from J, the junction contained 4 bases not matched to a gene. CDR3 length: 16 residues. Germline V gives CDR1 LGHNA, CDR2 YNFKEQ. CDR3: CASSQVQREGTDTQYF. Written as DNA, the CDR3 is TGTGCCAGCAGCCAAGTTCAGCGGGAGGGGACAGATACGCAGTATTTT.

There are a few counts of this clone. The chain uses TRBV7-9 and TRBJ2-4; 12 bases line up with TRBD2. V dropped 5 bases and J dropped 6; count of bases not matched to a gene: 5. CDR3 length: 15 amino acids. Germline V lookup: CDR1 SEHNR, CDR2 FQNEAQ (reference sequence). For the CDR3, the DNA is TGTGCCAGCAGCCACAGGACTAGCGGGATAAACATTCAGTACTTC. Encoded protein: CASSHRTSGINIQYF.

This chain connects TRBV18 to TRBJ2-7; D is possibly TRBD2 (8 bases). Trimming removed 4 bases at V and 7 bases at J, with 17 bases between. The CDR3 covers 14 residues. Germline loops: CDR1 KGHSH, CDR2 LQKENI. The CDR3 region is CASSLRDSGGEQYF. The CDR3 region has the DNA TGTGCCAGCTCACTTAGGGACAGCGGGGGTGAGCAGTACTTC.

The CDR3 sequence: CASSGSGAGRTDTQYF. CDR3 nucleotide sequence: TGTGCCAGCAGCGGTTCAGGAGCGGGGCGCACAGATACGCAGTATTTT. The chain couples TRBV11-2 to TRBJ2-3; 7 bases are a match to TRBD2. The V and J ends lost 5 bases and 1 base, in that order; junction bases with no gene match: 9. CDR1 is SGHAT and CDR2 is FQNNGV in the germline V gene. This CDR3 contains 16 residues.

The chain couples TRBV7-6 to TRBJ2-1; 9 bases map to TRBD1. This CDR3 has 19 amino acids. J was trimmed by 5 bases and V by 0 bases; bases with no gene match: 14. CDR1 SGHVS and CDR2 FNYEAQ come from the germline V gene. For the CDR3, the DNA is TGTGCCAGCAGCTTAGCGCGCGGGACAGGGAATCCCGCAGACAATGAGCAGTTCTTC. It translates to CASSLARGTGNPADNEQFF.

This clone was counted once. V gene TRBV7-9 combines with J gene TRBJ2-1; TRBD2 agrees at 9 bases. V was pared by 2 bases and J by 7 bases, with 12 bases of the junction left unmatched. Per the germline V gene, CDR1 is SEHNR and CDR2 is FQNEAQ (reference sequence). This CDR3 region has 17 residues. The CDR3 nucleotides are TGTGCCAGCAGCTTATGGCAGGGCCCTAGCGGGAAGAATGAGCAGTTCTTC. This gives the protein CASSLWQGPSGKNEQFF.

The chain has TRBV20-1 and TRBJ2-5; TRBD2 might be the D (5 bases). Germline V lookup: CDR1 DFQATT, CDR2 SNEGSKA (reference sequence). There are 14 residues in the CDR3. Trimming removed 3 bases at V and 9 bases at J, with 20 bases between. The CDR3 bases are TGCAGTGCTAGTCATCCGAAGCGGAGAGTCCCCCAGTACTTC. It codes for CSASHPKRRVPQYF.

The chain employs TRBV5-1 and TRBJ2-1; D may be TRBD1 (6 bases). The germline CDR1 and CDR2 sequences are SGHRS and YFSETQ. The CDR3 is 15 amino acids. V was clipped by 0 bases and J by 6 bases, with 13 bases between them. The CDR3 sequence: CASSLVPLGGNEQFF. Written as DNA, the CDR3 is TGCGCCAGCAGCTTGGTCCCTTTAGGGGGCAATGAGCAGTTCTTC.

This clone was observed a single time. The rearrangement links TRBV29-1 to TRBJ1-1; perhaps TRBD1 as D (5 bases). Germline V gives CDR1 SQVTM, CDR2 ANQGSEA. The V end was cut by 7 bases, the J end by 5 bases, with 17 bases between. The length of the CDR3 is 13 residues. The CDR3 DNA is TGCAGCGCCAGCGTTTATGGGGGGACTGAAGCTTTCTTT. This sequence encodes CSASVYGGTEAFF. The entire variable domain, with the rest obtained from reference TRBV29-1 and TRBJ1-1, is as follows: SAVISQKPSRDICQRGTSLTIQCQVDSQVTMMFWYRQQPGQSLTLIATANQGSEATYESGFVIDKFPISRPNLTFSTLTVSNMSPEDSSIYLCSASVYGGTEAFFGQGTRLTVV.

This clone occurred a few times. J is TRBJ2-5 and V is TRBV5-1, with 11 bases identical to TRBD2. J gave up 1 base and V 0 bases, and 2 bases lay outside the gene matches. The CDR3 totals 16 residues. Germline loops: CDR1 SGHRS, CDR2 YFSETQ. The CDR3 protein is CASSLGLAGGQETQYF. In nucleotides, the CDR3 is TGCGCCAGCAGCTTGGGCCTAGCGGGAGGCCAAGAGACCCAGTACTTC.

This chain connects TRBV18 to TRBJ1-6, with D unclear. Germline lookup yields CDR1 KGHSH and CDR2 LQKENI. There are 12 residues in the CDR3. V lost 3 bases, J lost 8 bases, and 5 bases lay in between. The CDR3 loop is CASSPGDSPLHF. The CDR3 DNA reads TGTGCCAGCTCACCCGGGGATTCACCCCTCCACTTT.

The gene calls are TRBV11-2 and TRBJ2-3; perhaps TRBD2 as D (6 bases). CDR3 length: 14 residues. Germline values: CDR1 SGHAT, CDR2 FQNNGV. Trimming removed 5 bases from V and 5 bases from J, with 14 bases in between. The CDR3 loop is CASSQTRRGDTQYF. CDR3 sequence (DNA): TGTGCCAGCAGCCAAACGCGGAGGGGAGATACGCAGTATTTT.

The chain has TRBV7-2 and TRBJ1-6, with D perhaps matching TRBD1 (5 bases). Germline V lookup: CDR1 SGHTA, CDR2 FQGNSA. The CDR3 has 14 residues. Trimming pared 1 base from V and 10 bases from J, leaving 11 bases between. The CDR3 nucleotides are TGTGCCAGCAGCTTAGGGGGCTGGGGATCACCCCTCCACTTT. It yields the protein CASSLGGWGSPLHF.

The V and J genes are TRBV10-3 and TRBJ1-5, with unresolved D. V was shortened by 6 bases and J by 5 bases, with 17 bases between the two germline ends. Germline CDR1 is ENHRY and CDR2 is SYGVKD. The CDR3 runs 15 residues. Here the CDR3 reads CAISPQRVSDQPQHF. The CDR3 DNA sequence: TGTGCCATCAGCCCCCAGCGGGTGAGTGATCAGCCCCAGCATTTT.

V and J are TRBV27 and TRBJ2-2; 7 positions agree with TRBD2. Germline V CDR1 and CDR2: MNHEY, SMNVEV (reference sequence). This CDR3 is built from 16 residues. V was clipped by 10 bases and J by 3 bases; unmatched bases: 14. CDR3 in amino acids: CANPSGLAEHTGELFF. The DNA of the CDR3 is TGTGCCAACCCTTCCGGGCTAGCGGAGCACACCGGGGAGCTGTTTTTT.

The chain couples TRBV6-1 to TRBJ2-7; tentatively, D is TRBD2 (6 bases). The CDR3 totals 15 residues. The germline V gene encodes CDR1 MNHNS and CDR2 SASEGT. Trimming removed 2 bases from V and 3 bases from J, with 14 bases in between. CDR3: CASSEPGTVNYEQYF. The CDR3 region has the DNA TGTGCCAGCAGTGAACCCGGGACTGTAAACTACGAGCAGTACTTC.

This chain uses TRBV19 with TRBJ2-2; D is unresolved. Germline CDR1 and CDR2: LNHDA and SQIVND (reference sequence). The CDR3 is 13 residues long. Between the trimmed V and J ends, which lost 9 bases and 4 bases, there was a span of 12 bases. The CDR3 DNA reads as TGTGCCAGCTGCTTACAGTTCACCGGGGAGCTGTTTTTT. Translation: CASCLQFTGELFF.